This is a list of T cell receptor beta chains from one sample in a study of identical twins. One entry per CDR3 protein, called by TCRdb with MiXCR from the 5' RACE reads. The repertoire has 250,000 or so distinct CDR3 sequences, around 8.3% of them found once; the top ten carry roughly 3%. The sample also formed part of further work on yellow fever vaccine responses in identical twins.

Specimen: CD8+ T cells sorted from blood. The source of these receptors is a young woman in good health. CDR3s include the opening cysteine and the closing phenylalanine or tryptophan. D genes are given only for firm matches. A row's size may be missing; if present it is once, few, many or a size class.

CDR3aa: CASSPGRVEQYF; CDR3nt: TGTGCCAGCAGCCCCGGCCGGGTCGAGCAGTACTTC; j_gene: TRBJ2-7; abundance: many; d_gene: NA; len: 12; v_gene: TRBV6-6
CDR3aa: CASTAGTEAFF; CDR3nt: TGTGCCAGCACGGCGGGCACTGAAGCTTTCTTT; j_gene: TRBJ1-1; abundance: few; d_gene: NA; len: 11; v_gene: TRBV9
CDR3aa: CASSPTSGPADTQYF; CDR3nt: TGTGCCAGCAGTCCCACTAGCGGGCCCGCAGATACGCAGTATTTT; j_gene: TRBJ2-3; abundance: NA; d_gene: TRBD2; len: 15; v_gene: TRBV9
CDR3aa: CASSSPGQSQETQYF; CDR3nt: TGTGCCAGCAGTTCACCGGGACAGAGCCAAGAGACCCAGTACTTC; j_gene: TRBJ2-5; abundance: NA; d_gene: TRBD1; len: 15; v_gene: TRBV7-9
CDR3aa: CSVNSLSAGEQYF; CDR3nt: TGCAGCGTTAATAGTTTATCGGCGGGAGAGCAGTACTTC; j_gene: TRBJ2-7; abundance: NA; d_gene: NA; len: 13; v_gene: TRBV29-1
CDR3aa: CASSLRSGYNEQFF; CDR3nt: TGTGCCAGCAGCTTAAGGAGCGGGTACAATGAGCAGTTCTTC; j_gene: TRBJ2-1; abundance: NA; d_gene: NA; len: 14; v_gene: TRBV11-3
CDR3aa: CASSLEQGTFYEQYF; CDR3nt: TGTGCCAGCAGCTTAGAGCAGGGGACCTTCTACGAGCAGTACTTC; j_gene: TRBJ2-7; abundance: few; d_gene: NA; len: 15; v_gene: TRBV11-2
CDR3aa: CASSVRTPAERGQFF; CDR3nt: TGTGCCAGCAGTGTGAGAACTCCCGCGGAGAGGGGGCAGTTCTTC; j_gene: TRBJ2-1; abundance: few; d_gene: NA; len: 15; v_gene: TRBV6-4
CDR3aa: CASSQYSGGFADTQYF; CDR3nt: TGTGCCAGCAGCCAATATAGCGGGGGGTTTGCAGATACGCAGTATTTT; j_gene: TRBJ2-3; abundance: few; d_gene: TRBD2; len: 16; v_gene: TRBV4-2
CDR3aa: CASSFERGLSYEQYF; CDR3nt: TGTGCCAGCAGCTTCGAGCGGGGCCTATCCTACGAGCAGTACTTC; j_gene: TRBJ2-7; abundance: few; d_gene: TRBD2; len: 15; v_gene: TRBV7-9
CDR3aa: CASSRPGQSTDTQYF; CDR3nt: TGTGCCAGCAGTCGGCCGGGACAGAGCACAGATACGCAGTATTTT; j_gene: TRBJ2-3; abundance: NA; d_gene: TRBD1; len: 15; v_gene: TRBV12-3/TRBV12-4
CDR3aa: CAISYDDSDYEQYF; CDR3nt: TGTGCCATCAGTTATGACGACAGCGACTACGAGCAGTACTTC; j_gene: TRBJ2-7; abundance: NA; d_gene: NA; len: 14; v_gene: TRBV10-3
CDR3aa: CASSSPSTPSTDTQYF; CDR3nt: TGTGCCAGCAGCTCACCCTCGACTCCTAGCACAGATACGCAGTATTTT; j_gene: TRBJ2-3; abundance: few; d_gene: NA; len: 16; v_gene: TRBV11-2
CDR3aa: CASSLIDPGQVGETQYF; CDR3nt: TGTGCCAGCAGTTTAATCGATCCGGGACAGGTGGGGGAGACCCAGTACTTC; j_gene: TRBJ2-5; abundance: NA; d_gene: TRBD1; len: 17; v_gene: TRBV27
CDR3aa: CASSLGHYEQYF; CDR3nt: TGCGCCAGCAGCTTGGGACACTACGAGCAGTACTTC; j_gene: TRBJ2-7; abundance: many; d_gene: NA; len: 12; v_gene: TRBV5-1
CDR3aa: CATSRDRLAANTGELFF; CDR3nt: TGTGCCACCAGCAGAGATAGGCTAGCGGCGAACACCGGGGAGCTGTTTTTT; j_gene: TRBJ2-2; abundance: NA; d_gene: TRBD2; len: 17; v_gene: TRBV15
CDR3aa: CTIDLGGRQYF; CDR3nt: TGCACCATTGACCTGGGGGGGAGGCAGTACTTC; j_gene: TRBJ2-5; abundance: many; d_gene: TRBD2; len: 11; v_gene: TRBV29-1
CDR3aa: CASSSTSGSAYNEQFF; CDR3nt: TGTGCCAGCAGTTCTACTAGCGGGAGTGCCTACAATGAGCAGTTCTTC; j_gene: TRBJ2-1; abundance: few; d_gene: TRBD2; len: 16; v_gene: TRBV7-9
CDR3aa: CASTTGTGDYEQYF; CDR3nt: TGTGCCAGCACCACCGGGACAGGTGACTACGAGCAGTACTTC; j_gene: TRBJ2-7; abundance: NA; d_gene: TRBD1; len: 14; v_gene: TRBV12-3/TRBV12-4
CDR3aa: CASSVIQGQTQYF; CDR3nt: TGTGCCAGCAGCGTGATCCAGGGGCAGACCCAGTACTTC; j_gene: TRBJ2-5; abundance: many; d_gene: NA; len: 13; v_gene: TRBV9
CDR3aa: CASSAKTVGQTGRPGELFF; CDR3nt: TGTGCTAGCAGCGCAAAGACGGTGGGACAGACAGGGCGACCCGGGGAGCTGTTTTTT; j_gene: TRBJ2-2; abundance: few; d_gene: TRBD1; len: 19; v_gene: TRBV7-7
CDR3aa: CSVDGEGYEQYF; CDR3nt: TGCAGCGTTGATGGGGAGGGCTACGAGCAGTACTTC; j_gene: TRBJ2-7; abundance: NA; d_gene: TRBD2; len: 12; v_gene: TRBV29-1
CDR3aa: CSVYRWGDEQFF; CDR3nt: TGCAGCGTTTACAGGTGGGGGGATGAGCAGTTCTTC; j_gene: TRBJ2-1; abundance: few; d_gene: NA; len: 12; v_gene: TRBV29-1
CDR3aa: CSARDLGTYEQYF; CDR3nt: TGCAGTGCTAGAGATCTGGGAACCTACGAGCAGTACTTC; j_gene: TRBJ2-7; abundance: NA; d_gene: NA; len: 13; v_gene: TRBV20-1
CDR3aa: CASSSPYRGTDTQYF; CDR3nt: TGTGCCAGCAGTTCCCCCTACAGGGGAACAGATACGCAGTATTTT; j_gene: TRBJ2-3; abundance: many; d_gene: TRBD1; len: 15; v_gene: TRBV12-3/TRBV12-4
CDR3aa: CASTGGRGASAFF; CDR3nt: TGTGCCAGCACTGGGGGGAGGGGGGCTTCGGCTTTCTTT; j_gene: TRBJ1-1; abundance: few; d_gene: NA; len: 13; v_gene: TRBV12-3/TRBV12-4
CDR3aa: CSARGGLNYEQYF; CDR3nt: TGCAGTGCCAGAGGGGGACTTAACTACGAGCAGTACTTC; j_gene: TRBJ2-7; abundance: few; d_gene: NA; len: 13; v_gene: TRBV20-1
CDR3aa: CASSQESGYEQYF; CDR3nt: TGTGCCAGCAGCCAAGAGTCCGGGTACGAGCAGTACTTC; j_gene: TRBJ2-7; abundance: many; d_gene: NA; len: 13; v_gene: TRBV4-2
CDR3aa: CASSSISYEQYF; CDR3nt: TGTGCCAGCAGCTCCATCTCCTACGAGCAGTACTTC; j_gene: TRBJ2-7; abundance: many; d_gene: NA; len: 12; v_gene: TRBV7-9
CDR3aa: CASSQEGVGRSSYEQYF; CDR3nt: TGTGCCAGCAGCCAAGAGGGAGTGGGCAGGTCCTCCTACGAGCAGTACTTC; j_gene: TRBJ2-7; abundance: NA; d_gene: NA; len: 17; v_gene: TRBV3-1
CDR3aa: CASNPEGGAETQYF; CDR3nt: TGTGCCAGCAACCCCGAGGGAGGAGCAGAGACCCAGTACTTC; j_gene: TRBJ2-5; abundance: few; d_gene: NA; len: 14; v_gene: TRBV6-1